Shown below are 28 T cell receptor beta chains from a single sample sequenced in a study of patients and donors after allogeneic stem cell transplantation (dated by TCRdb to 2019 to 2021). Libraries were made using RT-PCR. These reads were obtained on a NextSeq 550. TCRdb passed the public sequencing reads through fastp at Q25 and MiXCR, retaining productive beta sequences. Rows with a matching CDR3 protein are joined into one entry that keeps the most common DNA and genes. A total of roughly 940,000 distinct CDR3 sequences appear in this sample, 18% of them only once. The ten largest clones take up roughly 6% of the sample. Specimen: blood, either unsorted or a sorted T cell fraction (not recorded which). The source of these receptors is a human donor who was either an allogeneic HSCT recipient or a stem cell or donor lymphocyte infusion donor (not recorded which). It is not recorded whose cells these are; they may come from a transplant donor.

There are a few counts of this clonotype. The CDR3 protein is CASSPPRYNEQFF. CDR3 nucleotides: TGTGCCAGCAGCCCCCCCCGCTACAATGAGCAGTTCTTC. This chain joins TRBV7-9 and TRBJ2-1; D gene ambiguous. This CDR3 comprises 13 residues. The germline V and J ends were trimmed by 5 bases and 3 bases, with 8 bases remaining between them. Germline V gives CDR1 SEHNR, CDR2 FQNEAQ (reference sequence).

V usage is TRBV27 and J usage is TRBJ2-2, with D unclear. Germline CDR1 is MNHEY and CDR2 is SMNVEV (reference sequence). The CDR3 is 18 amino acids. The V gene lost 1 base and the J gene lost 0 bases, with 15 bases spanning the gap. CDR3 region: CASSLWAPPDANTGELFF. The CDR3 DNA sequence: TGTGCCAGCAGTTTATGGGCGCCCCCCGACGCGAACACCGGGGAGCTGTTTTTT.

The V call is TRBV6-6, the J call TRBJ2-5, with D perhaps matching TRBD1 (5 bases). There are 12 residues in the CDR3. V dropped 9 bases and J dropped 3 bases, with 11 bases sitting between them. Germline V CDR1 and CDR2: MNHNY, SVGAGI (reference sequence). CDR3 nucleotide sequence: TGTGCCAGTGGCTCCAGGGAAGAGACCCAGTACTTC. Protein product: CASGSREETQYF.

The chain couples TRBV6-1 to TRBJ2-3, with no clear D. V was pared by 4 bases and J by 4 bases, with 9 bases between. This CDR3 spans 13 amino acids. CDR1 and CDR2 (germline): MNHNS, SASEGT. The CDR3 sequence: CASSVISPDTQYF. The CDR3 nucleotides are TGTGCCAGCAGTGTAATCTCCCCAGATACGCAGTATTTT.

The chain joins TRBV29-1 to TRBJ2-5, with 8 nucleotides matching TRBD2. From germline, CDR1 is SQVTM and CDR2 ANQGSEA. V lost 4 bases, J lost 5 bases, and 6 bases stayed unmatched. CDR3 length: 13 amino acids. The CDR3 is CSVVGTRAETQYF. The CDR3 DNA sequence: TGCAGCGTTGTGGGGACTAGAGCGGAGACCCAGTACTTC.

The V call is TRBV4-2, the J call TRBJ2-1, with D perhaps matching TRBD2 (6 bases). Germline CDR1 is LGHNA and CDR2 is YNFKEQ. Trimming left V 4 bases short and J 4 bases short, with 14 bases between. CDR3 length: 15 residues. CDR3 bases: TGTGCCAGCAGCCCCCGACTAGGCTTGTACAATGAGCAGTTCTTC. Amino acids: CASSPRLGLYNEQFF.

The V and J genes are TRBV18 and TRBJ2-5, with unresolved D. Germline V gives CDR1 KGHSH, CDR2 LQKENI. Trimming shortened V by 3 bases and J by 2 bases, and 7 bases separated the two germline ends. CDR3 length: 13 amino acids. CDR3 loop: CASSPNGQETQYF. As DNA, the CDR3 is TGTGCCAGCTCACCGAACGGACAAGAGACCCAGTACTTC.

The V call is TRBV5-1, the J call TRBJ1-1, with no clear D. The CDR3 is 13 amino acids. Germline CDR1 and CDR2: SGHRS and YFSETQ. Trimming removed 0 bases at V and 14 bases at J, with 17 bases between. The CDR3 region has the DNA TGCGCCAGCAGCTTGGAAGCGGCAGCCATTACCTTCTTT. It codes for CASSLEAAAITFF.

The chain is built from TRBV20-1 and TRBJ1-5; no clear D gene. There are 15 residues in the CDR3. Trimming cost V 0 bases and J 1 base, with 10 bases left between them. The V gene's germline CDR1 is DFQATT and CDR2 SNEGSKA (reference sequence). CDR3 sequence: CSARDLGLSNQPQHF. The CDR3 region has the DNA TGCAGTGCTAGAGATTTAGGGCTGAGCAATCAGCCCCAGCATTTT.

This clonotype came up a few times. In nucleotides, the CDR3 is TGTGCCAGCAGCCGTGCACGTATCAGCGGCACTGAAGCTTTCTTT. Translated: CASSRARISGTEAFF. The gene calls are TRBV28 and TRBJ1-1; D gene uncertain. This CDR3 has 15 residues. V lost 6 bases and J 4 bases, leaving 18 bases between the germline ends. Germline V gene data show CDR1 as MDHEN and CDR2 as SYDVKM.

The rearrangement uses TRBV3-1 and TRBJ2-7; 8 nucleotides line up with TRBD2. The V and J ends lost 1 base and 4 bases, in that order; junction bases with no gene match: 9. Germline CDR1 and CDR2: LGHDT and YNNKEL (reference sequence). The CDR3 extends over 16 amino acids. CDR3 region: CASSQGPTGGPYEQYF. CDR3 nucleotide sequence: TGTGCCAGCAGCCAAGGACCCACGGGAGGGCCGTACGAGCAGTACTTC.

This clonotype was seen only a few times. The chain carries TRBV4-3 and TRBJ1-2, with D possibly matching TRBD1 (6 bases). V dropped 0 bases and J dropped 7 bases, with 12 bases sitting between them. There are 14 residues in the CDR3. The germline V gene encodes CDR1 LGHNA and CDR2 YSLEER. CDR3 loop: CASSQDRTDRGYTF. CDR3 DNA: TGCGCCAGCAGCCAAGATAGGACAGATCGTGGCTACACCTTC.

The table lists this clonotype with a few counts. The CDR3, as DNA: TGTGCCAGCAGTTTGCTCCCGGGAGCTGGCTACACCTTC. As protein: CASSLLPGAGYTF. The chain links TRBV12-3 or TRBV12-4 to TRBJ1-2; D unresolved. There are 13 residues in the CDR3. V lost 3 bases, J lost 7 bases, and 12 bases lay in between.

The chain carries TRBV15 and TRBJ2-3; no definite D call. V gave up 0 bases and J gave up 4 bases, with 5 bases separating them. CDR3 length equals 13 residues. Germline CDR1 and CDR2: LNHNV and YYDKDF (reference sequence). CDR3 protein: CATSRDFSDTQYF. CDR3 in DNA: TGTGCCACCAGCAGAGATTTCTCAGATACGCAGTATTTT.

The chain is built from TRBV20-1 and TRBJ2-7; 9 bases map to TRBD2. The CDR3 has 14 amino acids. The ends lost 7 bases at V and 2 bases at J; junction bases unmatched: 9. The germline V gene encodes CDR1 DFQATT and CDR2 SNEGSKA (reference sequence). CDR3 amino acids: CSGRRLAVTYEQYF. CDR3 bases: TGCAGTGGCCGTAGACTAGCGGTAACCTACGAGCAGTACTTC.

This chain links TRBV2 with TRBJ2-3; D unresolved. CDR3 length: 15 amino acids. The V end was cut by 3 bases, the J end by 4 bases, with 14 bases between. Germline CDR1 is SNHLY and CDR2 is FYNNEI. Here the CDR3 reads CASSERAAYADTQYF. The CDR3 DNA is TGTGCCAGCAGTGAGAGAGCAGCTTACGCAGATACGCAGTATTTT.

This clonotype was detected only a few times. The V and J genes are TRBV3-1 and TRBJ1-5, with D perhaps TRBD1 (6 bases). Per germline, CDR1 LGHDT and CDR2 YNNKEL (reference sequence). The CDR3 extends over 15 amino acids. The V end lost 1 base, the J end lost 6 bases, and 13 bases lay between the germline ends. The CDR3 sequence is CASSQGRTVGQPQHF. CDR3 coding DNA: TGTGCCAGCAGCCAAGGGCGGACAGTCGGTCAGCCCCAGCATTTT.

The chain joins TRBV7-2 to TRBJ1-5; no firm D call. Per germline, CDR1 SGHTA and CDR2 FQGNSA. V dropped 1 base and J dropped 5 bases, with 9 bases sitting between them. The CDR3 is 14 residues long. CDR3 bases: TGTGCCAGCAGCTTAGATCGGCGAGATCAGCCCCAGCATTTT. Its protein is CASSLDRRDQPQHF.

This clonotype showed up just a few times. J is TRBJ2-6 and V is TRBV10-3, with 8 nucleotides matching TRBD1. The CDR3 has 17 amino acids. Germline CDR1 and CDR2: ENHRY and SYGVKD. Losses at the gene ends were 2 bases for V and 0 bases for J; bases not matched to a gene: 3. The CDR3 bases are TGTGCCATCAGTGAGGGACAGGGAGACTCTGGGGCCAACGTCCTGACTTTC. Amino acids: CAISEGQGDSGANVLTF.

This clonotype was detected many times. This chain links TRBV5-1 with TRBJ2-2, with 7 bases fitting TRBD1. In germline, CDR1 is SGHRS, CDR2 YFSETQ. The CDR3 length is 15 residues. V dropped 5 bases and J dropped 2; count of bases not matched to a gene: 6. The CDR3 region has the DNA TGCGCCAGCAGATTCGGGACAGTTAACACCGGGGAGCTGTTTTTT. Translation: CASRFGTVNTGELFF.

V is TRBV12-3 or TRBV12-4 and J is TRBJ2-5; TRBD1 might be the D (5 bases). The CDR3 is 12 amino acids. V dropped 8 bases and J dropped 9 bases, with 16 bases sitting between them. The CDR3 protein is CASSGPPGSQYF. The DNA of the CDR3 is TGTGCCAGCTCAGGACCCCCAGGGTCCCAGTACTTC.

This clonotype was observed a handful of times. This chain links TRBV20-1 with TRBJ2-7, with D unclear. Germline-derived CDR1 and CDR2 are DFQATT and SNEGSKA (reference sequence). Trimming cost V 3 bases and J 0 bases, with 6 bases left between them. This CDR3 comprises 12 residues. DNA for the CDR3: TGCAGTGCTAGCGGGTTCTCCTACGAGCAGTACTTC. Translated: CSASGFSYEQYF.

This chain joins TRBV27 and TRBJ2-1, with D possibly being TRBD1 or TRBD2 (6 bases each). V lost 7 bases to trimming and J lost 2 bases, with 12 bases between them. Germline V lookup: CDR1 MNHEY, CDR2 SMNVEV (reference sequence). The CDR3 length is 14 residues. The CDR3 DNA is TGTGCCAGCACTTGGGGGGCCACCTACAATGAGCAGTTCTTC. Translation: CASTWGATYNEQFF.

This clonotype was recorded a few times. The V call is TRBV27, the J call TRBJ1-1, with a possible D match to TRBD1 (6 bases). The CDR3 runs 14 residues. V lost 3 bases to trimming and J lost 4 bases, with 12 bases between them. The germline CDR1 and CDR2 sequences are MNHEY and SMNVEV (reference sequence). The DNA of the CDR3 is TGTGCCAGCAGTTTGTCCAGGGGTGGCACTGAAGCTTTCTTT. Translated: CASSLSRGGTEAFF.

This clonotype was picked up a small number of times. V and J are TRBV6-1 and TRBJ2-7; the D gene is possibly TRBD2 (5 bases). In germline, CDR1 is MNHNS, CDR2 SASEGT. CDR3 size: 13 residues. V was trimmed by 2 bases and J by 7 bases, leaving 12 bases between them. The CDR3 bases are TGTGCCAGCAGTGAAAGTAGGACTCAAGAGCAGTACTTC. It specifies CASSESRTQEQYF.

This chain joins TRBV4-1 and TRBJ1-2; 11 positions agree with TRBD1. The germline CDR1 and CDR2 sequences are MGHRA and YSYEKL. The CDR3 contains 15 residues. Unmatched junction bases numbered 2, after V lost 0 bases and J lost 5 bases. The CDR3 DNA reads as TGCGCCAGCAGCCAAGATGGGACAGGGGGTTATGGCTACACCTTC. Translating gives CASSQDGTGGYGYTF.

V and J are TRBV19 and TRBJ1-1, with TRBD1 identical over 8 bases. CDR3 length equals 14 residues. Germline V lookup: CDR1 LNHDA, CDR2 SQIVND (reference sequence). V trimming: 6 bases; J trimming: 4 bases; junction bases outside the gene matches: 7. As DNA, the CDR3 is TGTGCCAGTAGGAGGGTGACAGGGGTCACTGAAGCTTTCTTT. Its protein is CASRRVTGVTEAFF.

This clonotype was detected ten times or more. This chain connects TRBV12-3 or TRBV12-4 to TRBJ1-1; D possibly corresponds to TRBD1 (5 bases). Trimming left V 5 bases short and J 5 bases short, with 15 bases between. The CDR3 has 14 amino acids. The DNA for the CDR3 is TGTGCCAGCAGTCCGCCGGGGGGTCGGACTGAAGCTTTCTTT. Amino acids: CASSPPGGRTEAFF.